The T cell receptor (beta chain) described here comes from a study of tumor and adjacent non-tumor tissue in lung cancer. Notes on the study in general: Tumor repertoires had a smaller top 100 clone share than normal lung.

As for this clonotype: Its cognate antigen is unknown. The junction departs from germline at one end; a sequencing error may be responsible.

The CDR3 is made up of 16 amino acids. Germline CDR1 KGHDR, CDR2 SFDVKD. Three rounds of nested PCR, following a modified ARM-PCR protocol, produced the TCRbeta library. One entry per CDR3 protein results from TCRdb running MiXCR on the multiplex PCR reads. The data show fewer than 120,000 distinct CDR3 sequences, approximately 80% seen once. No cell sorting was done before RNA was extracted from the tissue. This clonotype was obtained from a man in his 70s with non-small cell lung cancer. Material: lung tumor tissue. The rearrangement links TRBV24-1 to TRBJ2-2, with 7 bases aligning to TRBD1. The CDR3 loop reads CATSDLYRGETGELFF. The CDR3 DNA is TGTGCCACCAGTGACCTGTACAGGGGAGAGACCGGGGAGCTGTTTTTC.